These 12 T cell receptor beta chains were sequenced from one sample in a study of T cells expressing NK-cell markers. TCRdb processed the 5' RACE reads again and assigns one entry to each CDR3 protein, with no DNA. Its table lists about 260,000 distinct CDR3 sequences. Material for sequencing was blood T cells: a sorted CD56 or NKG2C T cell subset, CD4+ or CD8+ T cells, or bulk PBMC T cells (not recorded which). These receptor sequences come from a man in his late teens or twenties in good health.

CDR3: CSVDTGNTIYF. The chain combines TRBV29-1 with TRBJ1-3. The CDR3 runs to 11 residues. Germline assignment: CDR1 SQVTM and CDR2 ANQGSEA.

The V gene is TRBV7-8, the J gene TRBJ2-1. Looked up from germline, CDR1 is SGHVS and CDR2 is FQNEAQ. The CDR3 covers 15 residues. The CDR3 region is CASSLGSSSYNEQFF.

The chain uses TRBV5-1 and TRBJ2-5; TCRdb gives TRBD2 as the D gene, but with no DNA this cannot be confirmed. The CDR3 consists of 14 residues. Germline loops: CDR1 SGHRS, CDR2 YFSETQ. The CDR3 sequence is CASSLLAGQETQYF.

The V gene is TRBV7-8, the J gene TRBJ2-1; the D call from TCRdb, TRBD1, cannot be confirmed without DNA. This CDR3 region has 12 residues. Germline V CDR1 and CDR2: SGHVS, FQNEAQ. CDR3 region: CASSSPRDREFF. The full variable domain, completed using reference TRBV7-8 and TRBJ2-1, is GAGVSQSPRYKVAKRGQDVALRCDPISGHVSLFWYQQALGQGPEFLTYFQNEAQLDKSGLPSDRFFAERPEGSVSTLKIQRTQQEDSAVYLCASSSPRDREFFGPGTRLTVL.

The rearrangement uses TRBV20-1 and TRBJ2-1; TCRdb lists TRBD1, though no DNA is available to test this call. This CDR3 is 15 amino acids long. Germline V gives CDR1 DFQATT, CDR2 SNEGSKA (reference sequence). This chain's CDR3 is CSARALTPKYNEQFF.

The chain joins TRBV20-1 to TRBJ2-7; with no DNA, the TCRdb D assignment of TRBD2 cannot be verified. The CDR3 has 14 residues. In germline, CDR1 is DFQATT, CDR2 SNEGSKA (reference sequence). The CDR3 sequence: CSAWTSVKVGEQYF.

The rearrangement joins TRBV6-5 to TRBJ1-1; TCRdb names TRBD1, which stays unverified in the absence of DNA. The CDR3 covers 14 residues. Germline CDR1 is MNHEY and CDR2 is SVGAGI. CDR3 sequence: CASSYWRTEFEAFF.

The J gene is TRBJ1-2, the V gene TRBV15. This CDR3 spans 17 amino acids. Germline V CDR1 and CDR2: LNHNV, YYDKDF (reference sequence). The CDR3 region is CATSRDGLGRAYNGYTF.

This CDR3 reads CSAKGVEVVSTDTQYF. The chain combines TRBV20-1 with TRBJ2-3; with no DNA, the TCRdb D assignment of TRBD1 cannot be verified. There are 16 residues in the CDR3. Looked up from germline, CDR1 is DFQATT and CDR2 is SNEGSKA (reference sequence).

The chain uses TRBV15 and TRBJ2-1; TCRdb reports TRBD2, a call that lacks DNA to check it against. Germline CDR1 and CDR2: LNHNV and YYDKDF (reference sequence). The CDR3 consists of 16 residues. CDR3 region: CATSRDRLAGVGEQFF.

This chain's CDR3 is CASSRDTLAGGINNEQFF. The V gene is TRBV11-2, the J gene TRBJ2-1; no DNA is available, so the TRBD2 call from TCRdb remains unchecked. This CDR3 has 18 amino acids. CDR1 and CDR2 from the germline V gene are SGHAT and FQNNGV.

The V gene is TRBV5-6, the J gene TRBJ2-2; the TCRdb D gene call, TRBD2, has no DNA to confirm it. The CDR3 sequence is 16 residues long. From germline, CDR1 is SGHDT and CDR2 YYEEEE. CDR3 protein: CASRTLGLGVSGELFF.